The rows below give T cell receptor beta chains drawn from one sample of a study of cytomegalovirus exposure and HLA in healthy donors. The data were produced by immunoSEQ multiplex PCR, yet TCRdb's version contains in-frame clones alone and is incomplete. Among about 160,000 clones listed, approximately 75% were seen once. Source material: PBMCs. These TCRs come from a woman between 18 and 29 years old in good health and CMV-seronegative. Each CDR3 is given with its conserved first and last residue. D genes are given only for firm matches. Not all rows give a size; the values are once, few, many and, for expanded clones, a class.

J	V	size	D	DNA	CDR3
TRBJ2-2	TRBV27	.	TRBD2	TGTGCCAGCAGTTCAACCCCTAGCGGAATGAACACCGGGGAGCTGTTTTTT	CASSSTPSGMNTGELFF
TRBJ1-2	TRBV6-1	.	.	TGTGCCAGCGATAAACCAGGAGGGTACTATGGCTACACCTTC	CASDKPGGYYGYTF
TRBJ1-1	TRBV9	.	.	TGTGCCAGCAGCGTGGGGGGAGACACTGAAGCTTTCTTT	CASSVGGDTEAFF
TRBJ1-2	TRBV7-2	.	.	TGTGCCAGCAGCTCGGACAGTTATCGCGGCTACACCTTC	CASSSDSYRGYTF
TRBJ2-3	TRBV7-9	few	.	TGTTCCAGCAGCTTGGAGGGACAGCTTTACACAGATACGCAGTATTTT	CSSSLEGQLYTDTQYF
TRBJ2-7	TRBV28	.	TRBD2	TGTGCCAGCAGCCCCGGGACTAGTCTCTACGAGCAGTACTTC	CASSPGTSLYEQYF
TRBJ2-7	TRBV7-8	.	.	TGTGCCAGCAGCTTAGACAGGAGAAAGTACGAGCAGTACTTC	CASSLDRRKYEQYF
TRBJ2-7	TRBV28	.	TRBD2	TGTGCCAGCAGTCAACCAACTAGCGGGAGGAGTGGCGAGCAGTACTTC	CASSQPTSGRSGEQYF
TRBJ2-1	TRBV28	.	TRBD2	TGTGCCAGCCGCGGGACTAGCGGGAGTTGCTTCTTC	CASRGTSGSCFF
TRBJ2-4	TRBV5-6	once	.	TGTGCCAGCAGCTTCCAGGGGACCAAAAACATTCAGTACTTC	CASSFQGTKNIQYF
TRBJ1-1	TRBV7-9	.	.	TGTGCCAGCAGCCCTCTGGGCCAGCCTGAAGCTTTCTTT	CASSPLGQPEAFF
TRBJ2-7	TRBV6-1	few	.	TGTGCCAGCAGTCTTTCAACGACCCGCGGCGAGCAGTACTTC	CASSLSTTRGEQYF
TRBJ1-2	TRBV15	few	TRBD1	TGTGCCACCAGCAGAGATAGGGGGCGCTATGGCTACACCTTC	CATSRDRGRYGYTF
TRBJ2-5	TRBV5-1	.	.	TGCGCCAGCAGTTCGGACGCCTCAGGGGAGACCCAGTACTTC	CASSSDASGETQYF
TRBJ1-4	TRBV14	.	TRBD1	TGTGCCAGCAGCCAAGATCCCCGGACAGGGCTTGAAAAACTGTTTTTT	CASSQDPRTGLEKLFF
TRBJ2-1	TRBV5-6	.	TRBD2	TGTGCCAGCACCTTGGGGGGGGTCCGAGACAATGAGCAGTTCTTC	CASTLGGVRDNEQFF
TRBJ2-7	TRBV7-2	few	TRBD1	TGTGCCAGCAGCCCCGGACAGGGCCGGGAGCAGTACTTC	CASSPGQGREQYF
TRBJ2-7	TRBV6-1	few	TRBD1	TGTGCCAGCAGCAAAACAGGGGTCGAGCAGTACTTC	CASSKTGVEQYF
TRBJ2-3	TRBV29-1	once	.	TGCAGCGTTCGTCTAGCCACAGATACGCAGTATTTT	CSVRLATDTQYF
TRBJ1-3	TRBV30	.	.	TGTGCCTGGAGCGGGGGACTCCCTCGCTCTGGAAACACCATATATTTT	CAWSGGLPRSGNTIYF
TRBJ2-3	TRBV6-1	few	.	TGTGCCAGCAGTGAACTTTTAGGGGGCACAGATACGCAGTATTTT	CASSELLGGTDTQYF
TRBJ1-2	TRBV5-4	.	TRBD1	TGTGCCAGCAGCGAGACAGGGTATGGCTACACCTTC	CASSETGYGYTF
TRBJ1-5	TRBV7-9	.	.	TGTGCCAGCAGCTTGGCAGGGTCTGATCAGCCCCAGCATTTT	CASSLAGSDQPQHF
TRBJ1-4	TRBV28	.	.	TGTGCCAGCAGTTTGTATCAGCTCGGGTCCTATAATGAAAAACTGTTTTTT	CASSLYQLGSYNEKLFF
TRBJ1-1	TRBV5-6	few	.	TGTGCCAGCAGCCGGACAGATGGTAGCACTGAAGCTTTCTTT	CASSRTDGSTEAFF
TRBJ2-4	TRBV23-1	.	.	TGCGCCAGCAGTCTATCACAGGGATGGGCCAAAAACATTCAGTACTTC	CASSLSQGWAKNIQYF
TRBJ2-1	TRBV27	.	TRBD2	TGTGCCAGCGACGGACCTAAGCGGGGAACTTTGGATGAGCAGTTCTTC	CASDGPKRGTLDEQFF
TRBJ2-1	TRBV29-1	.	TRBD2	TGCAGCGTTGTTCGGGGGGCCTACAATGAGCAGTTCTTC	CSVVRGAYNEQFF
TRBJ2-6	TRBV5-4	.	TRBD1	TGTGCCAGCAGCTACGGACAGGGGTCTGCTACCTCTGGGGCCAACGTCCTGACTTTC	CASSYGQGSATSGANVLTF
TRBJ2-7	TRBV11-2	.	TRBD1	TGTGCCAGCAGCTTAGGGACAGGGCGCTCTAGATGGAACTTC	CASSLGTGRSRWNF
TRBJ1-4	TRBV6-6	few	.	TGTGCCAGCAGACCCGGCCAGGGGATTTTAGAAAAACTGTTTTTT	CASRPGQGILEKLFF
TRBJ2-2	TRBV9	.	.	TGTGCCAGCAGCGGAAGACTAGCCGGGGAGCTGTTTTTT	CASSGRLAGELFF